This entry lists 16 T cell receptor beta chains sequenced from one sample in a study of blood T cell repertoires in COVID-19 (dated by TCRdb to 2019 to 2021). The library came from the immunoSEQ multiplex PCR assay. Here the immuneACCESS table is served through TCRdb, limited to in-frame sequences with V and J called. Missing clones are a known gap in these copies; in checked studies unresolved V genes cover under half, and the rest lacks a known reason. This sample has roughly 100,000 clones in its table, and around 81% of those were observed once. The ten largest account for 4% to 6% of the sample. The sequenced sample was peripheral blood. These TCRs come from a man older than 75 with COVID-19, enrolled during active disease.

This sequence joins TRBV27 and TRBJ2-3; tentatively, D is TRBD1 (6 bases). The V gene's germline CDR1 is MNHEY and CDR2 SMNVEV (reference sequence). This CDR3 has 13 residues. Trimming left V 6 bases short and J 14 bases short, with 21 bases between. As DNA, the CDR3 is TGTGCCAGCAGCTGGGGGTTACAGGGCCGGCGGTATTTT. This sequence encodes CASSWGLQGRRYF.

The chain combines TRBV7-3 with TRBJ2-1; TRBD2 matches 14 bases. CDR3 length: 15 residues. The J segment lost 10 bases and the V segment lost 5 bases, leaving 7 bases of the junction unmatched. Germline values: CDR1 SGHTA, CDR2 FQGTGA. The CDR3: CASSPGLAGDPEQFF. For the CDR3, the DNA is TGTGCCAGCAGCCCGGGACTAGCGGGAGATCCCGAGCAGTTCTTC.

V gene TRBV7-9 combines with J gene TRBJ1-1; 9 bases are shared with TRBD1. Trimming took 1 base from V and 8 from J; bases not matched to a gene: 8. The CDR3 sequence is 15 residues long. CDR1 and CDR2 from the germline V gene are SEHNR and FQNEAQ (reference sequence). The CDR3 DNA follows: TGTGCCAGCAGCTTAGGCGGGGCCGACAGGGGGGAAGCTTTCTTT. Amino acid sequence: CASSLGGADRGEAFF.

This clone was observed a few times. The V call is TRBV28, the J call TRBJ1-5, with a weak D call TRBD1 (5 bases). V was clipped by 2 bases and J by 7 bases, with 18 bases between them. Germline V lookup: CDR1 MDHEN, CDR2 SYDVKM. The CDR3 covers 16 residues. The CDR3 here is CASSLIKIGAQQPQHF. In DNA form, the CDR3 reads TGTGCCAGCAGTTTAATTAAGATTGGGGCCCAGCAGCCCCAGCATTTT.

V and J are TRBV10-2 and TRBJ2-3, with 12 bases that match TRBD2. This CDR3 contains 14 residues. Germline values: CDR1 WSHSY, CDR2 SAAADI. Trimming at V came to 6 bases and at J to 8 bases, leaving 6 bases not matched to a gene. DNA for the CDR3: TGCGCCAGCAGGACTAGCGGGAGTTTGGGTACGCAGTATTTT. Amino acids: CASRTSGSLGTQYF.

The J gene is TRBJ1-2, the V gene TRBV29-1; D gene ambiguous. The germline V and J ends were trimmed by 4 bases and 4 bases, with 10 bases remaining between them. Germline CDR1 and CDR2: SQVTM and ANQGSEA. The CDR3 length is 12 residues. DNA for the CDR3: TGCAGCGTTGGGAGCGAACTCTATGGCTACACCTTC. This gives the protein CSVGSELYGYTF.

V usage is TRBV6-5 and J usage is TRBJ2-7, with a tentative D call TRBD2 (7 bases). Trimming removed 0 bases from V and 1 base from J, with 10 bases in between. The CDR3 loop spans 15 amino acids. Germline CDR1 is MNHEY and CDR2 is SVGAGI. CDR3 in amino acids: CASSYSGGVSYEQYF. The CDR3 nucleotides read TGTGCCAGCAGTTACTCAGGGGGGGTATCCTACGAGCAGTACTTC.

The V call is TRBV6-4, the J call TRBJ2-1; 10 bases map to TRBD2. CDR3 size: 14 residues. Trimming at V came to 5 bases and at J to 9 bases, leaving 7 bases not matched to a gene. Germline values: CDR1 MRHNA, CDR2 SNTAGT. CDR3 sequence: CASSLASGGTEQFF. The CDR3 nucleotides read TGTGCCAGCAGTTTAGCTAGCGGGGGAACTGAGCAGTTCTTC.

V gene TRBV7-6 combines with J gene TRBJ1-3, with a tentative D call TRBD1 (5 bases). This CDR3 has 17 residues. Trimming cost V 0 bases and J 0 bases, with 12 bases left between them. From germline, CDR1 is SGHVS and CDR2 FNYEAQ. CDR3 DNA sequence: TGTGCCAGCAGCTTAGCCCCCGGGGGAGACTCTGGAAACACCATATATTTT. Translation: CASSLAPGGDSGNTIYF. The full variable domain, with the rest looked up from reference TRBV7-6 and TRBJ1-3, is GAGVSQSPRYKVTKRGQDVALRCDPISGHVSLYWYRQALGQGPEFLTYFNYEAQQDKSGLPNDRFSAERPEGSISTLTIQRTEQRDSAMYRCASSLAPGGDSGNTIYFGEGSWLTVV.

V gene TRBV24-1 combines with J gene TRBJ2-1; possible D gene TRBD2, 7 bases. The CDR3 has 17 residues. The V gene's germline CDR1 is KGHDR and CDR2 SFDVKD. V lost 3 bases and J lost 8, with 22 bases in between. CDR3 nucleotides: TGTGCCACCAGTGATACGGTTAGGGCGAGGGGGGGTGATGAGCAGTTCTTC. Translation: CATSDTVRARGGDEQFF.

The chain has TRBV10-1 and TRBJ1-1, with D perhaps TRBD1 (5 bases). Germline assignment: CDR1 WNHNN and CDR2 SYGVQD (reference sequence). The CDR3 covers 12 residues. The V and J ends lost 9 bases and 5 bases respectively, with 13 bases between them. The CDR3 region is CASSGRGTEAFF. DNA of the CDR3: TGCGCCAGTAGCGGACGGGGGACTGAAGCTTTCTTT.

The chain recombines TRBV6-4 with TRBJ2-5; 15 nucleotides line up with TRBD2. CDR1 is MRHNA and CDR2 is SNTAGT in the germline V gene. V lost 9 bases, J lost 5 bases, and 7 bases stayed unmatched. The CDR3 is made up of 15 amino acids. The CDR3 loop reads CARVGTSGRSETQYF. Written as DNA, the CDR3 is TGTGCCAGGGTGGGGACTAGCGGGAGGTCGGAGACCCAGTACTTC.

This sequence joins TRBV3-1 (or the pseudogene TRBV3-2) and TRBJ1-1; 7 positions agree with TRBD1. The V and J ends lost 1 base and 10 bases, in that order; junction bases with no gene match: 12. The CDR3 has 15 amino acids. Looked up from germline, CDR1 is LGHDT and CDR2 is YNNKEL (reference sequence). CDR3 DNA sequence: TGTGCCAGCAGCCAAGGGGTGGTGGACAGGATCTCAGCTTTCTTT. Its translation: CASSQGVVDRISAFF.

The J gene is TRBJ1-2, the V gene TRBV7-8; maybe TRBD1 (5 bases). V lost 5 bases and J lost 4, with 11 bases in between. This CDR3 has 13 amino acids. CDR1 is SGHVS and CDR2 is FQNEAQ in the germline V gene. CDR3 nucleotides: TGTGCCAGCAGCGCCGACAGTTTCTATGGCTACACCTTC. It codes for CASSADSFYGYTF.

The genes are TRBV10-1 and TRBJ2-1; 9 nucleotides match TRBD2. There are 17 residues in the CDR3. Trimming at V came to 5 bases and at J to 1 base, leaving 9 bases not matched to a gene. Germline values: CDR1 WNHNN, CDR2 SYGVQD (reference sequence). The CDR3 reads CASSPGTSFLSYNEQFF. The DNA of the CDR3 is TGCGCCAGCAGTCCCGGGACTAGCTTTCTTTCCTACAATGAGCAGTTCTTC.

The DNA for the CDR3 is TGTGCCAGCAGTGAGCTGAACAGGGGAAATTCACCCCTCCACTTT. Encoded protein: CASSELNRGNSPLHF. The V call is TRBV2, the J call TRBJ1-6; TRBD1 aligns across 7 bases. Germline values: CDR1 SNHLY, CDR2 FYNNEI. The CDR3 is made up of 15 amino acids. V gave up 3 bases and J gave up 7 bases; unmatched junction bases: 6. Combining the CDR3 with reference TRBV2 and TRBJ1-6 gives the whole variable domain EPEVTQTPSHQVTQMGQEVILRCVPISNHLYFYWYRQILGQKVEFLVSFYNNEISEKSEIFDDQFSVERPDGSNFTLKIRSTKLEDSAMYFCASSELNRGNSPLHFGNGTRLTVT.